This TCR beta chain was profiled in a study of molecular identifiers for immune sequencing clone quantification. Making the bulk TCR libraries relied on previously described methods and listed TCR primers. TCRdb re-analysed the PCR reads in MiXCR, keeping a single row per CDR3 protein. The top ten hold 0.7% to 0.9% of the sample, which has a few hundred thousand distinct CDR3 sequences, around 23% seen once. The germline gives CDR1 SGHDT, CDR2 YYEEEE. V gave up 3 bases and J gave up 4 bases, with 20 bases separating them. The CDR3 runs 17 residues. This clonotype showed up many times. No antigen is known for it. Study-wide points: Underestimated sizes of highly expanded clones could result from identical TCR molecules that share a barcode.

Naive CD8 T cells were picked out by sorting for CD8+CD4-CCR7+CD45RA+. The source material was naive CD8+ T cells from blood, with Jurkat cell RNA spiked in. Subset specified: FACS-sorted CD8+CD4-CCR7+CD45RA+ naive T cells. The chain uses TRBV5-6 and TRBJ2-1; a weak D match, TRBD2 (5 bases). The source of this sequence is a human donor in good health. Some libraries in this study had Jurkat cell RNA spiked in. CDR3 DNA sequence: TGTGCCAGCAGCTCGAAGAGCGGTGCGGGTATATACAATGAGCAGTTCTTC. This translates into CASSSKSGAGIYNEQFF.